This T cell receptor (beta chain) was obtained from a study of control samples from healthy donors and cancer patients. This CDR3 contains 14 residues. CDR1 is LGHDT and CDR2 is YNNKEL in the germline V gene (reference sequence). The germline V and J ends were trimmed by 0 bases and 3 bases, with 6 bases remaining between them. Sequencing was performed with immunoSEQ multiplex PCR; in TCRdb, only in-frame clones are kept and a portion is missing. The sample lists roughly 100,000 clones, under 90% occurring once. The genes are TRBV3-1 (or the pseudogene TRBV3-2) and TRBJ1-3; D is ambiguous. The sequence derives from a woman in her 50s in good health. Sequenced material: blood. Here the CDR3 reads CASSQDRLGNTIYF. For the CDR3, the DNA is TGTGCCAGCAGCCAAGACAGGCTTGGAAACACCATATATTTT.